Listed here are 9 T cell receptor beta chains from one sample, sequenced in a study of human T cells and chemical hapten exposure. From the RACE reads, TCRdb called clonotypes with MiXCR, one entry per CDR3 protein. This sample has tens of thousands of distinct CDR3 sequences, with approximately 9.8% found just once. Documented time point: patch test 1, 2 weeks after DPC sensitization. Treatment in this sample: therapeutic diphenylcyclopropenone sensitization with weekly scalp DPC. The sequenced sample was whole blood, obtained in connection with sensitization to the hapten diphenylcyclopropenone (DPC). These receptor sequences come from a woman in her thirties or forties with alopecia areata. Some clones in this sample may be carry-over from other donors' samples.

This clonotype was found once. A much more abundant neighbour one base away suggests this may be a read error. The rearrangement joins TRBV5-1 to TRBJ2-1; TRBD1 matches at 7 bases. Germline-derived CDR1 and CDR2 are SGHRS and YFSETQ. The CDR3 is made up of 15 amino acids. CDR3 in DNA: TGCGCCAGCAGCGCGGTGACAGGGTCCTACAATGAGAAGTTCTTC. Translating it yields CASSAVTGSYNEKFF.

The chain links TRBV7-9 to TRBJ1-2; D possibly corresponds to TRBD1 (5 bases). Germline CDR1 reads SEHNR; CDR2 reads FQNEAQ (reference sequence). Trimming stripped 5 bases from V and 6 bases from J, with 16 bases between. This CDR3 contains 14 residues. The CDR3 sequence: CASSTGGTNHGYTF. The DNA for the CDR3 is TGTGCCAGCAGCACAGGCGGAACGAACCATGGCTACACCTTC.

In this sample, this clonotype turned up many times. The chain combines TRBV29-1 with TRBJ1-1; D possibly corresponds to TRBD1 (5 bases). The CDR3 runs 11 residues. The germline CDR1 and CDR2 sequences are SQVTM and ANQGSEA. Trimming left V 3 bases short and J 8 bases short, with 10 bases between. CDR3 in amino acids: CSVELGPEAFF. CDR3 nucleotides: TGCAGCGTTGAGTTGGGGCCAGAAGCTTTCTTT.

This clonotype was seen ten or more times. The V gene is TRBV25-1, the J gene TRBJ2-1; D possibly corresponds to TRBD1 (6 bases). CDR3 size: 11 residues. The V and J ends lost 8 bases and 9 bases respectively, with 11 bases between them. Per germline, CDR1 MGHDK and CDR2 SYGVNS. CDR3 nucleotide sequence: TGTGCCAGCGAACAGGGTGTTGAGCAGTTCTTC. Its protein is CASEQGVEQFF.

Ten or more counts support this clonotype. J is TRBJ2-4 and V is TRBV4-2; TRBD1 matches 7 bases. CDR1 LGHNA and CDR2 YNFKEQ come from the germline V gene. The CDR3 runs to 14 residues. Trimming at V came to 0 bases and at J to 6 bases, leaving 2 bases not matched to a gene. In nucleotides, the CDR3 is TGTGCCAGCAGCCAAGATAGACAGGGAAACATTCAGTACTTC. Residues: CASSQDRQGNIQYF.

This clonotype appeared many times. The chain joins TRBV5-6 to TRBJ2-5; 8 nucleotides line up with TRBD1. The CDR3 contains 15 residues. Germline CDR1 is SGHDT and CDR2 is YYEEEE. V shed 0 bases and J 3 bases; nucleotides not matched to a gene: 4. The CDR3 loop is CASSLARQGKETQYF. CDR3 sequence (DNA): TGTGCCAGCAGCTTGGCCAGACAGGGGAAAGAGACCCAGTACTTC. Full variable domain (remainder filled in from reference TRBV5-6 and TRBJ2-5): DAGVTQSPTHLIKTRGQQVTLRCSPKSGHDTVSWYQQALGQGPQFIFQYYEEEERQRGNFPDRFSGHQFPNYSSELNVNALLLGDSALYLCASSLARQGKETQYFGPGTRLLVL.

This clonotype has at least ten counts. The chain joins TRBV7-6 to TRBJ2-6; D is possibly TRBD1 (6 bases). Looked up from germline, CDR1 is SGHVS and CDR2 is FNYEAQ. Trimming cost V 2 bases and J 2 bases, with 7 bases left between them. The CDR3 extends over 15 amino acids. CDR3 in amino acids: CASSLSGAGANVLTF. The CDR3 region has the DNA TGTGCCAGCAGCTTATCAGGGGCTGGGGCCAACGTCCTGACTTTC.

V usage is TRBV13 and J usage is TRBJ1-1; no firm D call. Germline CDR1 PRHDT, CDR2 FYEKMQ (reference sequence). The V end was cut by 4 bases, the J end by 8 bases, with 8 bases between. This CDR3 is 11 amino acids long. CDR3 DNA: TGTGCCAGCAGCTCGGACCTCGAAGCTTTCTTT. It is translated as CASSSDLEAFF.

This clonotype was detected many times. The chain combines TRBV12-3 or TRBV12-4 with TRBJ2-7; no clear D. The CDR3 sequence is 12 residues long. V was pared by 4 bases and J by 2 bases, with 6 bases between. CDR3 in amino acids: CASSSWTYEQYF. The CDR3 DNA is TGTGCCAGCAGTTCCTGGACCTACGAGCAGTACTTC.